These 10 T cell receptor beta chains share one sample of origin, sequenced in a study of shared clonotypes between healthy human individuals. Clones were sequenced by immunoSEQ multiplex PCR, and TCRdb holds only the in-frame ones, with some missing. There are some 2,500,000 clones in the sample; over 85% occur only once, and approximately 0.35% lies in the top ten. Input material: naive CD4+ T cells from PBMCs. The subset was: CD45RA+ positively selected. Receptors were obtained from a man aged 18 to 30 in good health. Some clones in this sample may be carry-over from other donors' samples.

The J gene is TRBJ1-5, the V gene TRBV18; TRBD1 might be the D (6 bases). Germline CDR1 reads KGHSH; CDR2 reads LQKENI. V was pared by 3 bases and J by 4 bases, with 13 bases between. The CDR3 runs to 15 residues. The CDR3 here is CASSPGHLKNQPQHF. The DNA for the CDR3 is TGTGCCAGCTCACCGGGACATCTGAAAAATCAGCCCCAGCATTTT.

V and J are TRBV11-2 and TRBJ1-3; no clear D gene. The CDR3 sequence is 12 residues long. CDR1 and CDR2 (germline): SGHAT, FQNNGV. Trimming stripped 4 bases from V and 7 bases from J, with 8 bases between. The CDR3 loop reads CASSSNRNTIYF. For the CDR3, the DNA is TGTGCCAGCAGCTCGAACCGGAACACCATATATTTT.

This chain joins TRBV6-1 and TRBJ2-3, with no clear D. Germline V CDR1 and CDR2: MNHNS, SASEGT. Between the trimmed V and J ends, which lost 1 base and 0 bases, there was a span of 5 bases. The CDR3 has 14 amino acids. For the CDR3, the DNA is TGTGCCAGCAGTGAAGTTGCTAGCACAGATACGCAGTATTTT. Protein sequence: CASSEVASTDTQYF.

The chain links TRBV29-1 to TRBJ2-1; D is possibly TRBD2 (5 bases). CDR1 is SQVTM, CDR2 ANQGSEA, per germline. The length of the CDR3 is 13 residues. V shed 2 bases and J shed 10 bases, with 15 bases lying between them. CDR3: CSVETPRRYEQFF. As DNA, the CDR3 is TGCAGCGTTGAAACCCCTCGGAGGTACGAGCAGTTCTTC.

The chain links TRBV19 to TRBJ1-4; the D gene is possibly TRBD1 (5 bases). V was clipped by 9 bases and J by 0 bases, with 14 bases between them. The CDR3 runs 15 residues. In germline, CDR1 is LNHDA, CDR2 SQIVND (reference sequence). In DNA form, the CDR3 reads TGTGCCAGCGCCGGGACGGTAGCAACTAATGAAAAACTGTTTTTT. Its protein is CASAGTVATNEKLFF.

Turning to this clone: The same CDR3 arises from other DNA sequences in this sample as well. The rearrangement uses TRBV6-5 and TRBJ2-7; perhaps TRBD2 as D (5 bases). CDR3 length equals 13 residues. Germline loops: CDR1 MNHEY, CDR2 SVGAGI. V lost 0 bases to trimming and J lost 4 bases, with 7 bases between them. This CDR3 is CASSYSGSYEQYF. In nucleotides, the CDR3 is TGTGCCAGCAGTTACTCGGGGAGTTACGAGCAGTACTTC.

CDR3 nucleotide sequence: TGTGCCAGCAGCCTGCGTGCTGGGGACTACGAGCAGTACTTC. Its translation is CASSLRAGDYEQYF. J is TRBJ2-7 and V is TRBV7-3, with D unresolved. CDR3 size: 14 residues. Trimming shortened V by 5 bases and J by 3 bases, and 14 bases separated the two germline ends. Germline lookup yields CDR1 SGHTA and CDR2 FQGTGA.

The gene calls are TRBV9 and TRBJ2-1, with TRBD2 identical over 8 bases. Unmatched junction bases numbered 17, after V lost 2 bases and J lost 10 bases. Germline assignment: CDR1 SGDLS and CDR2 YYNGEE. There are 17 residues in the CDR3. The CDR3: CASSVRPGTSLSQEQFF. CDR3 DNA sequence: TGTGCCAGCAGCGTGAGACCCGGGACTAGTTTATCCCAGGAGCAGTTCTTC.

This chain uses TRBV28 with TRBJ2-1; the D is unclear. The CDR3 runs to 10 residues. Looked up from germline, CDR1 is MDHEN and CDR2 is SYDVKM. V was clipped by 6 bases and J by 7 bases, with 4 bases between them. Here the CDR3 DNA reads TGTGCCAGCAGCCTAAATGAGCAGTTCTTC. Translated: CASSLNEQFF.

CDR3 in amino acids: CASSPRAGDGAFF. The DNA of the CDR3 is TGTGCCAGCAGCCCCCGGGCGGGCGACGGAGCTTTCTTT. The chain links TRBV7-3 to TRBJ1-1; no firm D call. V was clipped by 5 bases and J by 10 bases, with 17 bases between them. The germline V gene encodes CDR1 SGHTA and CDR2 FQGTGA. The CDR3 spans 13 residues.